The T cell receptor (beta chain) under discussion was sequenced for a study of T cell repertoires in cytomegalovirus infection. Study at large: CMV epitopes that were recently identified and HLA-C-restricted were used alongside well-studied HLA-B-restricted ones. Evidence of both CMV infection and a matching HLA type came from public TCR beta signatures. General study results and limits: The study identified carriers of CMV plus the relevant HLA from cumulative public TCR beta family frequency.

Points on this clonotype: Its specificity is unknown.

TCRdb recomputed calls from the reads with MiXCR, one row per CDR3 protein. The sample carries roughly 920,000 distinct CDR3 sequences, roughly 30% recorded once. V was cut by 1 base and J by 4 bases, with 9 bases left in between. CDR3 length equals 14 residues. Looked up from germline, CDR1 is SGHNT and CDR2 is YYREEE (reference sequence). The sequence came from a human donor in good health (CMV status not recorded). Some clones in this sample may be carry-over from other donors' samples. The source material was cultured CD8+ T cells from PBMCs, sampled from culture after CMV antigen stimulation. V gene TRBV5-4 combines with J gene TRBJ1-3; D remains ambiguous. The CDR3 loop is CASSLSAPGNTIYF. The CDR3 nucleotides are TGTGCCAGCAGCTTGTCGGCTCCCGGAAACACCATATATTTT.